This TCR beta chain was recorded in a study of T cell responses to AZD1222 COVID-19 vaccine. Germline assignment: CDR1 MNHEY and CDR2 SVGAGI. This CDR3 has 13 amino acids. V lost 8 bases and J 3 bases, leaving 14 bases between the germline ends. Analysis merged second doses at about 4 or about 12 weeks. Assay: immunoSEQ multiplex PCR; the TCRdb copy retains only in-frame clones and omits some. Of tens of thousands of clones listed, roughly nine tenths are singletons. The J gene is TRBJ2-7, the V gene TRBV6-5, with unresolved D. Sequenced material: peripheral blood, taken 28 days after the second AZD1222 dose. The receptor was derived from an adult who received the AZD1222 COVID-19 vaccine. CDR3 region: CASEDRTHYEQYF. CDR3 coding DNA: TGTGCCAGCGAGGATAGAACCCACTACGAGCAGTACTTC.